This T cell receptor beta chain was recovered during a study of regulatory T cells in long-lasting Graves disease. The V gene's germline CDR1 is MNHNS and CDR2 SASEGT. This CDR3 is built from 13 residues. Trimming removed 7 bases at V and 2 bases at J, with 12 bases between. Relying on iRepertoire HTBI primers and Arm-PCR of CDR3 regions, the team built TCR beta libraries. TCRdb re-called the multiplex PCR reads with MiXCR, one entry per CDR3 protein. The sample includes 440,000 or so distinct CDR3 sequences, around 15% of them seen just once. Time point noted: newly diagnosed GD, antithyroid drugs for less than 3 months. There was RNA extracted from PBMCs, and the TCR library was made from it. This same sample was also part of a study on T cells in Graves' hyperthyroidism and ophthalmopathy. That source adds: Most thyroid clonotypes expanded above 0.001 appeared in blood too.

This clonotype was sampled from a woman aged 25 to 45 with Graves disease. The specimen comprised peripheral blood mononuclear cells (PBMCs), sampled at new diagnosis, from a patient treated with antithyroid drugs. The rearrangement uses TRBV6-1 and TRBJ2-7; D not resolved. CDR3 sequence (DNA): TGTGCCAGCAAGGGTCTCCAGGCCTACGAGCAGTACTTC. Protein: CASKGLQAYEQYF.